Below are 4 T cell receptor beta chains sequenced from a single sample in a study of lymphopenia after photon versus proton radiotherapy. Generated by immunoSEQ multiplex PCR, the TCRdb table keeps only in-frame clones and is missing some. Of roughly 30,000 clones in the sample, approximately 95% were seen once. Sequences were derived from peripheral blood, sampled from a patient treated with photon-based radiotherapy. The receptor set was obtained from a woman in her fifties or sixties with cholangiocarcinoma.

The chain joins TRBV7-9 to TRBJ2-7; D is uncertain. CDR1 is SEHNR, CDR2 FQNEAQ, per germline (reference sequence). Trimming left V 3 bases short and J 1 base short, with 1 base between. The CDR3 loop spans 11 amino acids. In DNA form, the CDR3 reads TGTGCCAGCAGCTTTTCCTACGAGCAGTACTTC. Translating gives CASSFSYEQYF. The variable domain in full, with the rest retrieved from reference TRBV7-9 and TRBJ2-7, is DTGVSQNPRHKITKRGQNVTFRCDPISEHNRLYWYRQTLGQGPEFLTYFQNEAQLEKSRLLSDRFSAERPKGSFSTLEIQRTEQGDSAMYLCASSFSYEQYFGPGTRLTVT.

The chain couples TRBV29-1 to TRBJ1-1; D unclear. Germline loops: CDR1 SQVTM, CDR2 ANQGSEA. There are 13 residues in the CDR3. V was clipped by 4 bases and J by 2 bases, with 11 bases between them. In DNA, the CDR3 is TGCAGCGTTGGGAGGATAATAAACACTGAAGCTTTCTTT. It codes for CSVGRIINTEAFF.

The chain joins TRBV19 to TRBJ1-2; 8 positions agree with TRBD1. J gave up 8 bases and V 4 bases, and 9 bases lay outside the gene matches. Germline V gene sequence: CDR1 LNHDA, CDR2 SQIVND (reference sequence). The CDR3 runs to 14 residues. CDR3 bases: TGTGCCAGTAGTAGTACCAGGGGGCAAGGAGGCTACACCTTC. It translates to CASSSTRGQGGYTF.

This clone appeared once. The V call is TRBV7-8, the J call TRBJ2-1; no clear D gene. V was trimmed by 1 base and J by 8 bases, leaving 9 bases between them. Germline CDR1 is SGHVS and CDR2 is FQNEAQ. CDR3 length equals 13 residues. This CDR3 is CASSLVLFDEQFF. CDR3 coding DNA: TGTGCCAGCAGCTTAGTTCTTTTCGATGAGCAGTTCTTC.